A single sample gave rise to the 32 T cell receptor beta chains below, sequenced in a study of blood T cell repertoires in COVID-19. Assay used: immunoSEQ multiplex PCR; TCRdb lists only in-frame clones, some missing. The table includes some 70,000 clones, about nine tenths detected once. Sequenced sample: peripheral blood. The source of these receptors is a woman aged 60-75 years with COVID-19, enrolled during active disease.

This clone was observed a few times. CDR3 bases: TGCGCCAGCAGCCGGACAGGGGAAAAAAATGAAAAACTGTTTTTT. It codes for CASSRTGEKNEKLFF. The rearrangement uses TRBV5-1 and TRBJ1-4; 9 bases agree with TRBD1. This CDR3 is built from 15 residues. V lost 4 bases and J lost 5; bases outside the gene matches: 6. CDR1 and CDR2 (germline): SGHRS, YFSETQ.

This chain joins TRBV5-1 and TRBJ2-7; 7 bases map to TRBD1. This CDR3 comprises 14 residues. Per germline, CDR1 SGHRS and CDR2 YFSETQ. The ends lost 2 bases at V and 0 bases at J; junction bases unmatched: 2. CDR3 coding DNA: TGCGCCAGCAGCTTTGGGGACAGCTCCTACGAGCAGTACTTC. Translating it yields CASSFGDSSYEQYF.

The rearrangement links TRBV18 to TRBJ2-1; 12 positions match TRBD2. V lost 0 bases to trimming and J lost 0 bases; unmatched junction nucleotides: 6. Germline V gene data show CDR1 as KGHSH and CDR2 as LQKENI. CDR3 length: 19 amino acids. The CDR3 bases are TGTGCCAGCTCACCACCGACTAGCGGGAGCCAGTTCTCCTACAATGAGCAGTTCTTC. The encoded protein is CASSPPTSGSQFSYNEQFF.

The J gene is TRBJ1-4, the V gene TRBV5-1, with a weak D call TRBD1 (6 bases). This CDR3 spans 15 amino acids. V was pared by 1 base and J by 8 bases, with 15 bases between. The germline V gene has CDR1 SGHRS and CDR2 YFSETQ. The chain's CDR3 is CASSLSRGNGEKLFF. CDR3 DNA: TGCGCCAGCAGCTTGTCTAGGGGGAATGGGGAAAAACTGTTTTTT.

The chain links TRBV19 to TRBJ2-1, with a possible D match to TRBD2 (5 bases). Germline V lookup: CDR1 LNHDA, CDR2 SQIVND (reference sequence). The CDR3 length is 14 residues. V lost 5 bases, J lost 2 bases, and 10 bases lay in between. CDR3 in amino acids: CASSWPGTYNEQFF. For the CDR3, the DNA is TGTGCCAGTAGTTGGCCGGGGACCTACAATGAGCAGTTCTTC.

The J gene is TRBJ2-5, the V gene TRBV15; 7 bases are shared with TRBD2. Germline-derived CDR1 and CDR2 are LNHNV and YYDKDF (reference sequence). Trimming cost V 5 bases and J 5 bases; bases outside gene matches: 8. This CDR3 region has 14 residues. CDR3 in DNA: TGTGCCACCAGCGTACGCCTAGCGGCGGAGACCCAGTACTTC. It codes for CATSVRLAAETQYF.

The V call is TRBV6-2 or TRBV6-3, the J call TRBJ1-1; D uncertain. Between the trimmed V and J ends, which lost 0 bases and 6 bases, there was a span of 8 bases. CDR3 length: 13 amino acids. Looked up from germline, CDR1 is MNHEY and CDR2 is SVGEGT. The CDR3 region is CASSYSSVPEAFF. The DNA of the CDR3 is TGTGCCAGCAGTTACTCGAGTGTTCCTGAAGCTTTCTTT.

This clone was counted a single time. CDR3 residues: CASRTHELTIPGANVLTF. CDR3 sequence (DNA): TGTGCCAGTAGAACCCATGAGCTGACAATTCCTGGGGCCAACGTCCTGACTTTC. V is TRBV19 and J is TRBJ2-6, with unresolved D. V was shortened by 6 bases and J by 2 bases, with 20 bases between the two germline ends. The CDR3 contains 18 residues. Germline V gives CDR1 LNHDA, CDR2 SQIVND (reference sequence).

V usage is TRBV18 and J usage is TRBJ1-4, with a weak D call TRBD1 (5 bases). The V end was cut by 4 bases, the J end by 3 bases, with 18 bases between. The CDR3 has 17 residues. Per germline, CDR1 KGHSH and CDR2 LQKENI. In DNA, the CDR3 is TGTGCCAGCTCACTTTCCTACATCAGGGTTGCTAATGAAAAACTGTTTTTT. This gives the protein CASSLSYIRVANEKLFF.

The chain carries TRBV6-5 and TRBJ1-3; TRBD1 matches 7 bases. This CDR3 has 15 amino acids. Unmatched junction bases numbered 5, after V lost 6 bases and J lost 0 bases. CDR1 and CDR2 from the germline V gene are MNHEY and SVGAGI. The CDR3 is CASSRDRDSGNTIYF. Written as DNA, the CDR3 is TGTGCCAGCAGCCGCGACAGGGACTCTGGAAACACCATATATTTT.

This clone was picked up a small number of times. The J gene is TRBJ1-6, the V gene TRBV28; 7 bases match TRBD1. After removal of 5 bases from V and 8 bases from J, the junction contained 9 bases not matched to a gene. The CDR3 has 15 amino acids. CDR1 MDHEN and CDR2 SYDVKM come from the germline V gene. For the CDR3, the DNA is TGTGCCAGCAGTCCAGAGACAGGGCGAGATTCACCCCTCCACTTT. It yields the protein CASSPETGRDSPLHF.

The chain has TRBV5-5 and TRBJ1-2, with TRBD1 matching over 8 bases. CDR3 length equals 15 residues. Looked up from germline, CDR1 is SGHKS and CDR2 is YYEKEE (reference sequence). V lost 0 bases, J lost 4 bases, and 5 bases stayed unmatched. The CDR3: CASSLGDRGGYGYTF. The CDR3 nucleotides read TGTGCCAGCAGCTTGGGTGACAGGGGTGGCTATGGCTACACCTTC.

The chain is built from TRBV11-3 and TRBJ2-1; D is ambiguous. CDR3 length: 15 residues. V lost 3 bases to trimming and J lost 0 bases, with 9 bases between them. CDR1 and CDR2 from the germline V gene are SGHNT and YENEEA. The CDR3 nucleotides are TGTGCCAGCAGCTTTGACACAGCCTCCTACAATGAGCAGTTCTTC. This codes for CASSFDTASYNEQFF.

The chain joins TRBV18 to TRBJ1-5; D is perhaps TRBD1 (5 bases). V was pared by 2 bases and J by 4 bases, with 6 bases between. CDR3 size: 13 residues. Germline CDR1 KGHSH, CDR2 LQKENI. This CDR3 is CASSPSGNQPQHF. The DNA for the CDR3 is TGTGCCAGCTCACCATCAGGGAATCAGCCCCAGCATTTT.

This clone was detected once. The rearrangement links TRBV4-1 to TRBJ1-6; TRBD1 is a possible D gene (5 bases). The CDR3 contains 18 residues. CDR1 and CDR2 from the germline V gene are MGHRA and YSYEKL. Trimming took 0 bases from V and 7 from J, leaving 19 bases between them. In DNA, the CDR3 is TGCGCCAGCAGCCAAGATTCCGCAGTGATGGGGCAGAATTCACCCCTCCACTTT. It encodes CASSQDSAVMGQNSPLHF.

The rearrangement joins TRBV29-1 to TRBJ2-7; 10 bases fit TRBD1. Germline-derived CDR1 and CDR2 are SQVTM and ANQGSEA. The CDR3 is 12 residues long. V dropped 7 bases and J dropped 5; count of bases not matched to a gene: 5. The DNA of the CDR3 is TGCAGCGGGAGGACAGGGGGGCACGAGCAGTACTTC. Translated: CSGRTGGHEQYF.

The genes are TRBV9 and TRBJ1-3; D gene ambiguous. Germline loops: CDR1 SGDLS, CDR2 YYNGEE. There are 13 residues in the CDR3. V lost 1 base, J lost 4 bases, and 6 bases lay in between. The DNA of the CDR3 is TGTGCCAGCAGCGTAAGCCCGGGAAACACCATATATTTT. Amino acid sequence: CASSVSPGNTIYF.

V usage is TRBV19 and J usage is TRBJ1-1, with TRBD1 matching 8 bases. Germline CDR1 and CDR2: LNHDA and SQIVND (reference sequence). There are 15 residues in the CDR3. With 7 bases clipped from V and 0 bases from J, the junction kept 7 bases outside the gene matches. Here the CDR3 DNA reads TGTGCCAGTACCCCGGGACAGGACATGAACACTGAAGCTTTCTTT. It is translated as CASTPGQDMNTEAFF. Full variable domain (missing parts from reference TRBV19 and TRBJ1-1): DGGITQSPKYLFRKEGQNVTLSCEQNLNHDAMYWYRQDPGQGLRLIYYSQIVNDFQKGDIAEGYSVSREKKESFPLTVTSAQKNPTAFYLCASTPGQDMNTEAFFGQGTRLTVV.

The chain uses TRBV28 and TRBJ1-1, with 7 bases aligning to TRBD1. With V trimmed by 6 bases and J by 3 bases, 4 bases remained unmatched. The CDR3 loop spans 13 amino acids. Germline CDR1 and CDR2: MDHEN and SYDVKM. The CDR3 region is CASRQGPYTEAFF. The CDR3 nucleotides read TGTGCCAGCAGACAGGGGCCTTACACTGAAGCTTTCTTT. The full variable domain, in which reference TRBV28 and TRBJ1-1 provide the parts outside the CDR3, is DVKVTQSSRYLVKRTGEKVFLECVQDMDHENMFWYRQDPGLGLRLIYFSYDVKMKEKGDIPEGYSVSREKKERFSLILESASTNQTSMYLCASRQGPYTEAFFGQGTRLTVV.

The rearrangement joins TRBV7-2 to TRBJ1-1; possible D gene TRBD1, 5 bases. The CDR3 spans 15 residues. V lost 1 base and J lost 4, with 13 bases in between. From germline, CDR1 is SGHTA and CDR2 FQGNSA. CDR3 DNA sequence: TGTGCCAGCAGCTTAGAGTTCAGGGTGGGCACTGAAGCTTTCTTT. The encoded protein is CASSLEFRVGTEAFF.

The chain is built from TRBV5-6 and TRBJ1-2; D is uncertain. Trimming removed 0 bases from V and 2 bases from J, with 5 bases in between. The CDR3 length is 13 residues. Germline CDR1 is SGHDT and CDR2 is YYEEEE. CDR3 DNA sequence: TGTGCCAGCAGCTTGGCCGAGAACTATGGCTACACCTTC. This codes for CASSLAENYGYTF.

V and J are TRBV6-2 or TRBV6-3 and TRBJ1-6; a weak D match, TRBD1 (6 bases). Trimming removed 2 bases from V and 7 bases from J, with 9 bases in between. CDR1 and CDR2 from the germline V gene are MNHEY and SVGEGT. This CDR3 has 14 residues. The CDR3 sequence: CASSYPGTNSPLHF. As DNA, the CDR3 is TGTGCCAGCAGTTACCCAGGGACAAATTCACCCCTCCACTTT.

The rearrangement uses TRBV10-3 and TRBJ1-1; D is perhaps TRBD1 (5 bases). This CDR3 contains 16 residues. CDR1 and CDR2 (germline): ENHRY, SYGVKD. Trimming took off 3 bases at V and 1 base at J, with 15 bases between the two ends. Here the CDR3 DNA reads TGTGCCATCAGTGATGGGGGGAGTATAACGAACACTGAAGCTTTCTTT. Encoded protein: CAISDGGSITNTEAFF.

This rearrangement joins TRBV4-1 to TRBJ2-1, with D possibly TRBD1 on 5 matching bases. V was cut by 7 bases and J by 8 bases, with 12 bases left in between. The CDR3 runs to 12 residues. From germline, CDR1 is MGHRA and CDR2 YSYEKL. For the CDR3, the DNA is TGCGCCAGCACCCTTAGGGGCGATGAGCAGTTCTTC. Its translation: CASTLRGDEQFF.

The chain's CDR3 is CASSQKGRGYTEAFF. CDR3 DNA sequence: TGTGCCAGCAGCCAGAAGGGTAGGGGATACACTGAAGCTTTCTTT. The chain uses TRBV14 and TRBJ1-1; a weak D match, TRBD1 (5 bases). Trimming took off 3 bases at V and 3 bases at J, with 14 bases between the two ends. The V gene's germline CDR1 is SGHDN and CDR2 FVKESK. The CDR3 covers 15 residues.

CDR3 bases: TGTGCCAGCAGCTTATACAGCACCGGGGAGCTGTTTTTT. The encoded protein is CASSLYSTGELFF. The chain links TRBV7-9 to TRBJ2-2; D not certain. V was shortened by 2 bases and J by 4 bases, with 5 bases between the two germline ends. Germline V gives CDR1 SEHNR, CDR2 FQNEAQ (reference sequence). The CDR3 is 13 amino acids.

This sequence joins TRBV7-9 and TRBJ1-2; the D gene is possibly TRBD1 (5 bases). Germline values: CDR1 SEHNR, CDR2 FQNEAQ (reference sequence). Trimming left V 2 bases short and J 6 bases short, with 10 bases between. The CDR3 is made up of 13 amino acids. The CDR3 loop is CASSLRGYDGYTF. The CDR3, as DNA: TGTGCCAGCAGCTTACGGGGGTACGATGGCTACACCTTC.

The chain links TRBV30 to TRBJ1-6; 7 nucleotides match TRBD1. This CDR3 is 13 amino acids long. CDR1 is GTSNPN and CDR2 is SVGIG in the germline V gene (reference sequence). V lost 2 bases and J lost 8; bases outside the gene matches: 3. The CDR3 here is CAWSRQGDSPLHF. DNA of the CDR3: TGTGCCTGGAGTCGGCAGGGGGATTCACCCCTCCACTTT.

The chain couples TRBV11-3 to TRBJ2-3; the D gene is possibly TRBD2 (6 bases). The CDR3 sequence is 18 residues long. Trimming removed 3 bases at V and 4 bases at J, with 23 bases between. Germline V gene lookup returns CDR1 SGHNT and CDR2 YENEEA. The CDR3 sequence: CASSLGLSGDWRADTQYF. In DNA, the CDR3 is TGTGCCAGCAGCTTGGGGCTATCGGGAGATTGGAGGGCAGATACGCAGTATTTT.

The rearrangement links TRBV4-2 to TRBJ2-7; maybe TRBD1 (6 bases). The CDR3 consists of 13 residues. The V gene's germline CDR1 is LGHNA and CDR2 YNFKEQ. Trimming pared 8 bases from V and 3 bases from J, leaving 14 bases between. This chain's CDR3 is CASARDTFYEQYF. As DNA, the CDR3 is TGTGCCAGCGCTCGGGACACCTTCTACGAGCAGTACTTC.

V and J are TRBV19 and TRBJ2-2; possible D gene TRBD1, 6 bases. V was shortened by 8 bases and J by 2 bases, with 15 bases between the two germline ends. This CDR3 has 15 amino acids. Germline V gives CDR1 LNHDA, CDR2 SQIVND (reference sequence). The CDR3: CASSSPGENTGELFF. The CDR3 DNA reads as TGTGCCAGTTCCAGCCCAGGGGAAAACACCGGGGAGCTGTTTTTT.

The chain combines TRBV2 with TRBJ2-7, with TRBD2 as a possible D gene (6 bases). The V end lost 8 bases, the J end lost 3 bases, and 11 bases lay between the germline ends. There are 12 residues in the CDR3. Germline values: CDR1 SNHLY, CDR2 FYNNEI. The CDR3 coding sequence is TGTGCCAGCGGGTGGGGGGACTACGAGCAGTACTTC. This codes for CASGWGDYEQYF.